This T cell receptor (beta chain) was profiled in a study of T cells in women clearing cervical HPV infection. Whole-study results and caveats: Controls had more TRBV6-7 (0.16%) than cases (about 0.11%).

The CDR3 spans 14 residues. Trimming took 0 bases from V and 4 from J, leaving 11 bases between them. Germline CDR1 and CDR2: SGDLS and YYNGEE. Points on this clone: Its cognate antigen is unknown. The observed sequence ends 3 residues before the CDR3 terminus, with the missing tail filled in from the germline J gene. Other DNA sequences in the same sample also yield this CDR3.

Here immunoSEQ multiplex PCR was the method, and the copy in TCRdb shows in-frame clones only, minus some. This sample's table reports 25,000 to 35,000 clones. V gene TRBV9 combines with J gene TRBJ2-7; a possible D gene is TRBD1 (6 bases). This receptor was taken from a woman aged 18-70 years with a cervical HPV16 infection that either progressed to CIN3+ or cleared (not recorded which). Material: blood buffy coat. The CDR3 DNA, read in part, is TGTGCCAGCAGCGTAGAAACAGGGAGTTACGAG. Its protein product is CASSVETGSYE. The full CDR3 sequence reads CASSVETGSYEQYF.